The 9 T cell receptor beta chains given below trace back to one sample, sequenced in a study of naive and memory T cell subsets. General study points: Possibly reflecting memory cells re-expressing CD45RA, a few larger clonotypes occurred in naive repertoires, especially CD8.

Both TRBC1 and TRBC2 were covered by a beta constant-region primer of two equimolar oligonucleotides. The ligated cDNA underwent four PCR rounds using SP2 and nested alpha and beta constant-region primers. TCRdb ran MiXCR on the UMI-ligation and nested PCR reads and lists one entry per CDR3 protein. The table lists around 140,000 distinct CDR3 sequences, approximately 22% of them singletons. No antigen is known for these receptors. Sequences were obtained from naive CD4+ T cells from blood. The receptors here all came from a human donor in good health.

There are a few counts of this clonotype. This chain links TRBV15 with TRBJ2-7; D tentatively reads TRBD1 or TRBD2 (5 bases each). The CDR3 loop spans 14 amino acids. Germline V gene data show CDR1 as LNHNV and CDR2 as YYDKDF (reference sequence). V lost 4 bases, J lost 4 bases, and 14 bases lay in between. As DNA, the CDR3 is TGTGCCACCAGCACTGAGGGGAGACAGTACGAGCAGTACTTC. This sequence encodes CATSTEGRQYEQYF.

This clonotype was seen only a few times. CDR3 nucleotides: TGTGCCAGCAGTTACTCGAAGGCTAGTCGGCCCTCCCATTTGACCGGGGAGCTGTTTTTT. Residues: CASSYSKASRPSHLTGELFF. V gene TRBV6-2 or TRBV6-3 combines with J gene TRBJ2-2; D gene unclear. V was pared by 0 bases and J by 5 bases, with 25 bases between. From germline, CDR1 is MNHEY and CDR2 SVGEGT. This CDR3 has 20 amino acids.

There are a few counts of this clonotype. This chain links TRBV28 with TRBJ2-7, with D maybe TRBD1 (6 bases). Germline CDR1 MDHEN, CDR2 SYDVKM. The CDR3 consists of 15 residues. V was clipped by 10 bases and J by 3 bases, with 22 bases between them. The CDR3 reads CATKPTGTPLYEQYF. As DNA, the CDR3 is TGTGCCACCAAACCGACCGGGACACCTCTCTACGAGCAGTACTTC.

The chain employs TRBV29-1 and TRBJ1-5; TRBD1 is a possible D gene (6 bases). The V end lost 7 bases, the J end lost 6 bases, and 16 bases lay between the germline ends. CDR3 length: 13 residues. CDR1 SQVTM and CDR2 ANQGSEA come from the germline V gene. Here the CDR3 DNA reads TGCAGCGCACTACAGGGAGAGGGTCAGCCCCAGCATTTT. Translated, it gives CSALQGEGQPQHF.

This clonotype occurred a few times. The chain links TRBV7-9 to TRBJ2-2; no definite D call. This CDR3 is built from 13 residues. Trimming removed 1 base from V and 11 bases from J, with 11 bases in between. Per the germline V gene, CDR1 is SEHNR and CDR2 is FQNEAQ (reference sequence). The CDR3 region is CASSLVRIGELFF. DNA of the CDR3: TGTGCCAGCAGCTTAGTCCGGATCGGTGAGCTGTTTTTT.

V gene TRBV6-6 combines with J gene TRBJ1-2; TRBD1 matches 9 bases. V lost 6 bases to trimming and J lost 5 bases; unmatched junction nucleotides: 4. CDR3 size: 13 residues. Germline V gene sequence: CDR1 MNHNY, CDR2 SVGAGI (reference sequence). CDR3 sequence: CASSTTGGYGYTF. CDR3 DNA: TGTGCCAGCAGCACGACAGGGGGGTATGGCTACACCTTC.

This clonotype occurred a few times. This chain links TRBV6-6 with TRBJ1-5; D possibly corresponds to TRBD1 (6 bases). Per germline, CDR1 MNHNY and CDR2 SVGAGI (reference sequence). Trimming took off 6 bases at V and 6 bases at J, with 15 bases between the two ends. The CDR3 is 14 residues long. The CDR3 is CASSLQGFGQPQHF. In nucleotides, the CDR3 is TGTGCCAGCAGCCTCCAGGGGTTCGGTCAGCCCCAGCATTTT.

This clonotype was counted between two and nine times. One end of the junction does not line up with germline, which may come from a read error. The chain employs TRBV4-3 and TRBJ2-2, with no clear D. The CDR3 is made up of 13 amino acids. CDR1 and CDR2 from the germline V gene are LGHNA and YSLEER. The CDR3 region has the DNA TGCGCCAGCAGCAAAGACGTCACCGGGGAGCTGTTTTTT. Protein sequence: CASSKDVTGELFF.

This clonotype turned up a few times. The chain links TRBV30 to TRBJ1-2; D perhaps matches TRBD1 (5 bases). The V end lost 3 bases, the J end lost 7 bases, and 18 bases lay between the germline ends. The CDR3 loop spans 14 amino acids. CDR1 is GTSNPN, CDR2 SVGIG, per germline (reference sequence). The CDR3 DNA follows: TGTGCCTGGAGCACAGACAGTTTAATGTTTGGCTACACCTTC. It translates to CAWSTDSLMFGYTF. Based on the CDR3 plus reference TRBV30 and TRBJ1-2, the full variable domain is SQTIHQWPATLVQPVGSPLSLECTVEGTSNPNLYWYRQAAGRGLQLLFYSVGIGQISSEVPQNLSASRPQDRQFILSSKKLLLSDSGFYLCAWSTDSLMFGYTFGSGTRLTVV.